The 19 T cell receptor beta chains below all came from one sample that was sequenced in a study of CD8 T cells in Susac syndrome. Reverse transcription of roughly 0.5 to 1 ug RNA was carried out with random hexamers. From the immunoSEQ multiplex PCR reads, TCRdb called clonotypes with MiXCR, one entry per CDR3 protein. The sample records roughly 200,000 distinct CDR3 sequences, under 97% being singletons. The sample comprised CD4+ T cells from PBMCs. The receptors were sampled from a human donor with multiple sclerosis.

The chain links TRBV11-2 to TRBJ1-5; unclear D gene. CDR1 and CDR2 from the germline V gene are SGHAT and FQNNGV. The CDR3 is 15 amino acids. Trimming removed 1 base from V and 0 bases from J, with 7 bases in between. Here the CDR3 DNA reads TGTGCCAGCAGCTTAGTTGCCGGTAGCAATCAGCCCCAGCATTTT. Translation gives CASSLVAGSNQPQHF.

The CDR3 DNA reads as TGTGCCAGCAATTCAGGCGATCGGATGGGGAACACTGAAGCTTTCTTT. As protein: CASNSGDRMGNTEAFF. The chain recombines TRBV2 with TRBJ1-1; no definite D call. Between the trimmed V and J ends, which lost 7 bases and 1 base, there was a span of 19 bases. CDR1 SNHLY and CDR2 FYNNEI come from the germline V gene. The CDR3 sequence is 16 residues long.

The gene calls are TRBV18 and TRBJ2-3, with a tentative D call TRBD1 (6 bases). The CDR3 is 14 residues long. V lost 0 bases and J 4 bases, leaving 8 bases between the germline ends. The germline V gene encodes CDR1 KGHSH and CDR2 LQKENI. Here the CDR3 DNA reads TGTGCCAGCTCACCACCGGGGGCTTCAGATACGCAGTATTTT. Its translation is CASSPPGASDTQYF. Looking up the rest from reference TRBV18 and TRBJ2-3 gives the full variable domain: NAGVMQNPRHLVRRRGQEARLRCSPMKGHSHVYWYRQLPEEGLKFMVYLQKENIIDESGMPKERFSAEFPKEGPSILRIQQVVRGDSAAYFCASSPPGASDTQYFGPGTRLTVL.

As DNA, the CDR3 is TGTGCCAGCTTGCGGGAGTACCCGGGACAGCACTCTGGGGCCAACGTCCTGACTTTC. Encoded protein: CASLREYPGQHSGANVLTF. The genes are TRBV5-4 and TRBJ2-6, with D perhaps given as TRBD1 or TRBD2 (7 bases each). Germline V gives CDR1 SGHNT, CDR2 YYREEE (reference sequence). V gave up 7 bases and J gave up 0 bases, with 23 bases separating them. The CDR3 is 19 amino acids.

CDR3 DNA: TGCAGCGTCCGGGGCTTAAGGGACACTGAAGCTTTCTTT. As protein: CSVRGLRDTEAFF. V and J are TRBV29-1 and TRBJ1-1, with a tentative D call TRBD1 (5 bases). This CDR3 is built from 13 residues. Trimming took 6 bases from V and 3 from J, leaving 14 bases between them. The germline CDR1 and CDR2 sequences are SQVTM and ANQGSEA.

The CDR3 sequence: CASSWSWADTQYF. As DNA, the CDR3 is TGTGCCAGCAGTTGGAGTTGGGCAGATACGCAGTATTTT. The genes are TRBV5-6 and TRBJ2-3; no firm D call. CDR3 length equals 13 residues. Trimming removed 5 bases from V and 4 bases from J, with 11 bases in between. Germline values: CDR1 SGHDT, CDR2 YYEEEE.

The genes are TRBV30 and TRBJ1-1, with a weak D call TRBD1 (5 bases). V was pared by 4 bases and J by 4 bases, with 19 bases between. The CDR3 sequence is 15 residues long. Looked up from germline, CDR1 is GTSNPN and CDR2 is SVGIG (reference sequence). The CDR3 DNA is TGTGCCTGGACCCAGGGATGGCCGGCAGGCACTGAAGCTTTCTTT. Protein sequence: CAWTQGWPAGTEAFF.

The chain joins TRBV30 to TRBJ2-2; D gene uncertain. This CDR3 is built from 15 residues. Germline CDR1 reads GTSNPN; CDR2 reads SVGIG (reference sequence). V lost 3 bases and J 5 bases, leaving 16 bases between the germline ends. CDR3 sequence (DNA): TGTGCCTGGAGGGCGAACCCTTCATCGACCGGGGAGCTGTTTTTT. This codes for CAWRANPSSTGELFF.

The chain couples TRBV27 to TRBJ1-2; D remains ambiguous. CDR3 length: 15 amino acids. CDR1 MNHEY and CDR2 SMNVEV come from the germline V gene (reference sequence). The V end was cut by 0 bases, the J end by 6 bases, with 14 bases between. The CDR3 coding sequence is TGTGCCAGCAGTTTATCGTACCCCGTGCCGGATGGCTACACCTTC. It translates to CASSLSYPVPDGYTF.

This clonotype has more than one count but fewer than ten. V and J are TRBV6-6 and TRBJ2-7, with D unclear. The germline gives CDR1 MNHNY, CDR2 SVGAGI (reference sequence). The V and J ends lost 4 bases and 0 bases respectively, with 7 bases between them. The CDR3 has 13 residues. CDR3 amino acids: CASSLPGSYEQYF. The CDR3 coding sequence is TGTGCCAGCAGTTTGCCGGGCTCCTACGAGCAGTACTTC.

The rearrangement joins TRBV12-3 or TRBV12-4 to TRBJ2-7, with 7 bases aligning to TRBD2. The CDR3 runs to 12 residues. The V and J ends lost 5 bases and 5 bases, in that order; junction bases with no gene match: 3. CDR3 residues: CASSLRGDEQYF. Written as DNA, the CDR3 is TGTGCCAGCAGTCTCCGGGGGGACGAGCAGTACTTC.

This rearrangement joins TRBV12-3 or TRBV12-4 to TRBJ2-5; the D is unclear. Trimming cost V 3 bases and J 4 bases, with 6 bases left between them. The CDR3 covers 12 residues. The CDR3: CASSFWRETQYF. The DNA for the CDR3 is TGTGCCAGCAGTTTTTGGCGAGAGACCCAGTACTTC.

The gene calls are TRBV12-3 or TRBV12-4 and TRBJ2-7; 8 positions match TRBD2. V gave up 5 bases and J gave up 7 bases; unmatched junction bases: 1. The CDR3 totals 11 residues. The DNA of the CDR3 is TGTGCCAGCAGTCGGGGGGGAGAGCAGTACTTC. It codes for CASSRGGEQYF.

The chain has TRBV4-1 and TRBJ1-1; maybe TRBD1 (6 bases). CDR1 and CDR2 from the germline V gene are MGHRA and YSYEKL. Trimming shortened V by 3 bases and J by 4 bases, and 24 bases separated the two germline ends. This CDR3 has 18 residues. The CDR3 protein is CASSQPPGRGRSGTEAFF. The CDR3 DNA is TGCGCCAGCAGCCAGCCGCCAGGCAGGGGCAGAAGTGGCACTGAAGCTTTCTTT.

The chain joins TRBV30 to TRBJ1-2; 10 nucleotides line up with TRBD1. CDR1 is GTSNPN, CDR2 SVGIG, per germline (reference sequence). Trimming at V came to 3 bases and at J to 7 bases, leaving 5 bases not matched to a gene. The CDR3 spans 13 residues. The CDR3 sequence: CAWSVTGGLGYTF. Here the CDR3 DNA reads TGTGCCTGGAGCGTGACAGGGGGCCTTGGCTACACCTTC.

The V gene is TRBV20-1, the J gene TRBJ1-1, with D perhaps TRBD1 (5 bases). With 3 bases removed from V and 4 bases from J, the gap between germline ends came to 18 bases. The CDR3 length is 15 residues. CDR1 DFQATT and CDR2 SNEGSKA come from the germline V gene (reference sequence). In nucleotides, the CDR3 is TGCAGTGCTAGCGGGCCAGGGTACGGGGGCACTGAAGCTTTCTTT. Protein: CSASGPGYGGTEAFF.

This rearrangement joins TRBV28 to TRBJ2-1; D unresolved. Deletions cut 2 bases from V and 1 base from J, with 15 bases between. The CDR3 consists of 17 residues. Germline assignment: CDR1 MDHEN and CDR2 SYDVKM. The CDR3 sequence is CASSLGLWQDSYNEQFF. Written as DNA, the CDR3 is TGTGCCAGCAGTTTAGGGTTGTGGCAGGATTCCTACAATGAGCAGTTCTTC.

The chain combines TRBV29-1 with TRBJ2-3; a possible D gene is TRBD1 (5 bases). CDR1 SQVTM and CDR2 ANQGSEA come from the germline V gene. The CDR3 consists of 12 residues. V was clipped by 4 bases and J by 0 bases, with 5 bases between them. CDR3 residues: CSVGGSTDTQYF. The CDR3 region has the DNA TGCAGCGTTGGGGGCAGCACAGATACGCAGTATTTT.

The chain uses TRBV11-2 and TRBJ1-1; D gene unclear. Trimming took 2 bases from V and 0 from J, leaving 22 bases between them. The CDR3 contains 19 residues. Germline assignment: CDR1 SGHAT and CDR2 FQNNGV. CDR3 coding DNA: TGTGCCAGCAGCTTAAGTGACGGGTTAGGACTTTGGGTGAACACTGAAGCTTTCTTT. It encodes CASSLSDGLGLWVNTEAFF.